The clone carrying this TCR beta chain was detected ten times or more. No antigen is known for it. Time point in this sample: patch test 3, about 24 weeks after DPC sensitization. Treatment given: therapeutic diphenylcyclopropenone sensitization with weekly scalp DPC. Via MiXCR, TCRdb re-called the RACE reads, giving one row per CDR3 protein. The sample carries about 30,000 distinct CDR3 sequences, 5.8% recorded once. These data belong to a study of human T cells and chemical hapten exposure. The wider study: Upper inner arm skin measuring about 2 cm by about 2 cm received 2% DPC for sensitization. Recorded diagnoses among the mostly female patients were alopecia areata, totalis or universalis. Whole-study results and caveats: Alopecia was present in the donors, so their immune response may differ from healthy people's. After DPC sensitization, TCRs above 1 in 1000 frequency showed no change.

V was pared by 2 bases and J by 2 bases, with 13 bases between. The CDR3 runs to 14 residues. CDR1 DFQATT and CDR2 SNEGSKA come from the germline V gene (reference sequence). This TCR came from a man younger than 45 with alopecia areata. Some clones in this sample may be carry-over from other donors' samples. The material sequenced was whole blood, taken in connection with sensitization to the hapten diphenylcyclopropenone (DPC). The chain has TRBV20-1 and TRBJ2-7; D may correspond to TRBD1 or TRBD2 (6 bases each). CDR3 coding DNA: TGCAGTGCTAGATGGGGGGCGGCCCCCTACGAGCAGTACTTC. Its translation: CSARWGAAPYEQYF.